Sequencing of this T cell receptor beta chain was carried out in a study of regulatory T cells in long-lasting Graves disease. General study points: TRBV28, TRBJ1-2 and TRBJ2-5 were favored in persistent disease. Not thyroid tissue but only peripheral blood was studied.

The CDR3 sequence is 14 residues long. V shed 3 bases and J shed 5 bases, with 14 bases lying between them. Germline CDR1 is KGHSH and CDR2 is LQKENI. A note on this clonotype: Its target is unknown. A much larger clone lies a single base off, so this may be a read error.

Investigators prepared the TCR beta libraries by applying iRepertoire HTBI primers and Arm-PCR of CDR3 regions. Via MiXCR, TCRdb re-called the multiplex PCR reads, giving one row per CDR3 protein. The sample consists of about 420,000 distinct CDR3 sequences, less than 20% of them appearing once. Time point: newly diagnosed GD, antithyroid drugs for less than 3 months. Preparation of the TCR library used RNA extracted from PBMCs. These same records also appear under a second study, on T cells in Graves' hyperthyroidism and ophthalmopathy. That report notes: Diagnosing involved the use of clinical symptoms, serum thyroxine and TRAb, thyroid ultrasound and orbital computed tomography. Most clonotypes that expanded in the thyroid above 0.001 also showed up in blood.

This material consisted of peripheral blood mononuclear cells (PBMCs), taken at new diagnosis, from a patient treated with antithyroid drugs. The V and J genes are TRBV18 and TRBJ2-7; D is perhaps TRBD1 (6 bases). This TCR came from a woman between 18 and 29 years old with Graves disease. The DNA for the CDR3 is TGTGCCAGCTCACCCCAGGACAGTCCCCACGAGCAGTACTTC. Encoded protein: CASSPQDSPHEQYF.